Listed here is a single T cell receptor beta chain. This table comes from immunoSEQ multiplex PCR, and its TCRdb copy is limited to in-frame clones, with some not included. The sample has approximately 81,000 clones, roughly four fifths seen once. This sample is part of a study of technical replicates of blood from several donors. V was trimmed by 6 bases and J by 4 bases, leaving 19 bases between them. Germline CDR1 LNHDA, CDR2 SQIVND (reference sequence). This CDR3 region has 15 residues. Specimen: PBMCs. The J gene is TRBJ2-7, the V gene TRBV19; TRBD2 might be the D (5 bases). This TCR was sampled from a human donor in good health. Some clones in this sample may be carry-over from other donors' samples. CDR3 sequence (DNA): TGTGCCAGTAGCCTGTTTGGGCAGGCGGGTTACGAGCAGTACTTC. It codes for CASSLFGQAGYEQYF. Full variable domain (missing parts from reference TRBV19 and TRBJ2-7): DGGITQSPKYLFRKEGQNVTLSCEQNLNHDAMYWYRQDPGQGLRLIYYSQIVNDFQKGDIAEGYSVSREKKESFPLTVTSAQKNPTAFYLCASSLFGQAGYEQYFGPGTRLTVT.